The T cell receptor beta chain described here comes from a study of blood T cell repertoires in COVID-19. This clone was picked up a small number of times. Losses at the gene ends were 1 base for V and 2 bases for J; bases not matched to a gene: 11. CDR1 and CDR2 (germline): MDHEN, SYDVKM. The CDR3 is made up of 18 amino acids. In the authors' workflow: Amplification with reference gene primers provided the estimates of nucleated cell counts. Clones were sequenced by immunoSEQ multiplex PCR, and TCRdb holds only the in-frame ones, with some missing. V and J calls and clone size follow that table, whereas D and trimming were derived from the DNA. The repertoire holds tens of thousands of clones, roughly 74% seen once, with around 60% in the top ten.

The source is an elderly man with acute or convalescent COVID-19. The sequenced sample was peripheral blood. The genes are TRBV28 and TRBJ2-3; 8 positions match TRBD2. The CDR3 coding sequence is TGTGCCAGCAGTTTATCCCCGGGACTAGGGTCCCACACAGATACGCAGTATTTT. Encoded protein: CASSLSPGLGSHTDTQYF.